This passage covers 6 T cell receptor beta chains from one sample sequenced in a study of blood T cell repertoires in COVID-19. TCRdb keeps only in-frame clones here, not all; method: immunoSEQ multiplex PCR. The sample records 190,000 or so clones, approximately 88% being singletons. Material for sequencing was peripheral blood. All receptors derive from a man aged 35 to 55 with acute or convalescent COVID-19.

In this sample, this clone turned up a few times. The chain employs TRBV6-6 and TRBJ1-1, with D uncertain. The CDR3 contains 14 residues. CDR1 and CDR2 (germline): MNHNY, SVGAGI (reference sequence). The ends were cut back, 2 bases at V and 5 bases at J, with 12 bases in the middle. The CDR3 sequence: CASSYKPEGTEAFF. The CDR3 DNA reads as TGTGCCAGCAGTTACAAGCCAGAGGGTACTGAAGCTTTCTTT.

The chain couples TRBV30 to TRBJ2-7; 8 nucleotides line up with TRBD1. Germline assignment: CDR1 GTSNPN and CDR2 SVGIG (reference sequence). The CDR3 has 15 amino acids. V gave up 2 bases and J gave up 0 bases; unmatched junction bases: 6. The CDR3 sequence: CAWSRTGPSSYEQYF. Written as DNA, the CDR3 is TGTGCCTGGAGTCGGACAGGGCCGAGCTCCTACGAGCAGTACTTC.

This chain connects TRBV5-1 to TRBJ2-3; 9 positions agree with TRBD2. CDR3 length equals 14 residues. Germline CDR1 is SGHRS and CDR2 is YFSETQ. Trimming cost V 4 bases and J 6 bases; bases outside gene matches: 6. CDR3 DNA sequence: TGCGCCAGCAGCCTCGGGACTAGCATTGATACGCAGTATTTT. Translating it yields CASSLGTSIDTQYF.

V and J are TRBV7-2 and TRBJ2-4; D perhaps matches TRBD2 (5 bases). Trimming removed 3 bases at V and 8 bases at J, with 14 bases between. This CDR3 region has 14 residues. Germline values: CDR1 SGHTA, CDR2 FQGNSA. The CDR3 DNA reads TGTGCCAGCAGCTTTAACGTCCGGGGAGACATTCAGTACTTC. It specifies CASSFNVRGDIQYF.

The chain's CDR3 is CAWRDRNTGELFF. The CDR3 DNA is TGTGCCTGGCGGGACAGAAACACCGGGGAGCTGTTTTTT. This chain links TRBV30 with TRBJ2-2; 7 positions match TRBD1. The junction had 2 bases not matched to a gene; V was cut back by 5 bases and J by 2 bases. The CDR3 spans 13 residues. Germline values: CDR1 GTSNPN, CDR2 SVGIG (reference sequence). Filled out from reference TRBV30 and TRBJ2-2, the complete variable domain reads SQTIHQWPATLVQPVGSPLSLECTVEGTSNPNLYWYRQAAGRGLQLLFYSVGIGQISSEVPQNLSASRPQDRQFILSSKKLLLSDSGFYLCAWRDRNTGELFFGEGSRLTVL.

The chain combines TRBV29-1 with TRBJ1-2; D possibly corresponds to TRBD1 (5 bases). The CDR3 is 14 residues long. Per the germline V gene, CDR1 is SQVTM and CDR2 is ANQGSEA. V was clipped by 2 bases and J by 7 bases, with 17 bases between them. The CDR3, as DNA: TGCAGCGTTGAAAGTGGGGGGATTCTCTCTGGCTACACCTTC. Its protein is CSVESGGILSGYTF.